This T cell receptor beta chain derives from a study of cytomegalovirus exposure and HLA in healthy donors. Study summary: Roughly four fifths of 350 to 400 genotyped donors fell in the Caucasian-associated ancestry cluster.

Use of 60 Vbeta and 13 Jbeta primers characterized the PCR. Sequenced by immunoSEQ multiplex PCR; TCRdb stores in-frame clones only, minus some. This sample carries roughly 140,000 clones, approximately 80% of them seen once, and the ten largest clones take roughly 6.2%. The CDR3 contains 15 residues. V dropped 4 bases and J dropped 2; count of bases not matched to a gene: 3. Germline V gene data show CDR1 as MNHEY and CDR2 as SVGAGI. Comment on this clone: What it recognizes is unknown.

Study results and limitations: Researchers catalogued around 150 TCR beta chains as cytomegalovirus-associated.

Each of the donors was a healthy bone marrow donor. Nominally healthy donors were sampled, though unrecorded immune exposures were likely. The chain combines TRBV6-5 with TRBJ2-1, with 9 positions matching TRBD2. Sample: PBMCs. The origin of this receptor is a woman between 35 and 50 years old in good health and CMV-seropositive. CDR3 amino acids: CASSSASGTYNEQFF. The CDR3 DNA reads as TGTGCCAGCAGTTCTGCTAGCGGGACCTACAATGAGCAGTTCTTC.